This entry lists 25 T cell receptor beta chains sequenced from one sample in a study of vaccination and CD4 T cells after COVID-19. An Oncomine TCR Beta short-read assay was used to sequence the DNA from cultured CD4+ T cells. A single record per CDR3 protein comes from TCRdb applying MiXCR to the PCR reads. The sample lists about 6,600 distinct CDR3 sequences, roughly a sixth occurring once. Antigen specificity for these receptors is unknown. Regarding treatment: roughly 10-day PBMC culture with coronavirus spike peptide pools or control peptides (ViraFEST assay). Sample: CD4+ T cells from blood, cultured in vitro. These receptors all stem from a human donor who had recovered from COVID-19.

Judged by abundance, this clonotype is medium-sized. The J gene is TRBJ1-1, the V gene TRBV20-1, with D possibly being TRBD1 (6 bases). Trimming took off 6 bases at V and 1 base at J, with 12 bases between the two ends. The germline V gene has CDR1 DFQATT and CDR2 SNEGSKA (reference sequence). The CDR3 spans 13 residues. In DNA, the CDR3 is TGCAGTGCCCCAGGGGTAAAGAACACTGAAGCTTTCTTT. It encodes CSAPGVKNTEAFF.

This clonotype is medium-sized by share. This chain's CDR3 is CASSSPNSGANVLTF. In DNA, the CDR3 is TGTGCCAGCAGTTCTCCCAACTCTGGGGCCAACGTCCTGACTTTC. The V and J genes are TRBV27 and TRBJ2-6, with unresolved D. Trimming stripped 4 bases from V and 0 bases from J, with 7 bases between. The germline V gene has CDR1 MNHEY and CDR2 SMNVEV (reference sequence). The CDR3 loop spans 15 amino acids.

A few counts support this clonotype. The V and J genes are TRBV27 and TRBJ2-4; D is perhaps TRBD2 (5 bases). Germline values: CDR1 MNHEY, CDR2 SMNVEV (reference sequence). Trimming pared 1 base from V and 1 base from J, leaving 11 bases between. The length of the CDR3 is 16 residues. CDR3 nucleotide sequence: TGTGCCAGCAGTTTATTGTCGGGGTCGGCCAAAAACATTCAGTACTTC. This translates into CASSLLSGSAKNIQYF.

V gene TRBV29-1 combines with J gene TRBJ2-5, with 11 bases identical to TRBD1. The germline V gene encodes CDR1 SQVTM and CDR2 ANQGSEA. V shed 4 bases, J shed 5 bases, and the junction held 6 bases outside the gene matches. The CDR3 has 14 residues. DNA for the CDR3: TGCAGCGTTGTGGACAGGGGGCGCCGGGAGACCCAGTACTTC. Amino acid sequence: CSVVDRGRRETQYF. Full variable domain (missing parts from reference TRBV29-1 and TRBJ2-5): SAVISQKPSRDICQRGTSLTIQCQVDSQVTMMFWYRQQPGQSLTLIATANQGSEATYESGFVIDKFPISRPNLTFSTLTVSNMSPEDSSIYLCSVVDRGRRETQYFGPGTRLLVL.

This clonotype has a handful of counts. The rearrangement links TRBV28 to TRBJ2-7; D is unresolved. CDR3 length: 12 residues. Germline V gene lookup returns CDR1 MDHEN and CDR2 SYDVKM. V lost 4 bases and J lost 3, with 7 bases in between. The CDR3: CASSYGFYEQYF. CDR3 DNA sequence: TGTGCCAGCAGTTATGGCTTCTACGAGCAGTACTTC.

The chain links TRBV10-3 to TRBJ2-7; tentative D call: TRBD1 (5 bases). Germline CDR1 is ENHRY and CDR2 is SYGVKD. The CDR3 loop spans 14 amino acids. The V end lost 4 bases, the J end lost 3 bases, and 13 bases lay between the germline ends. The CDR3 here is CAISGDREGYEQYF. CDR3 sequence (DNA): TGTGCCATCAGTGGAGACAGAGAAGGCTACGAGCAGTACTTC.

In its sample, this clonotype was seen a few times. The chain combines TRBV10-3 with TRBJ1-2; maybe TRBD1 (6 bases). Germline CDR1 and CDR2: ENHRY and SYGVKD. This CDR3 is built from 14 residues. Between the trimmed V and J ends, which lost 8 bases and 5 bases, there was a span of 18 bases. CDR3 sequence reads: CAISIRGELYGYTF. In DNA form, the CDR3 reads TGTGCCATCTCAATTAGGGGGGAACTATATGGCTACACCTTC.

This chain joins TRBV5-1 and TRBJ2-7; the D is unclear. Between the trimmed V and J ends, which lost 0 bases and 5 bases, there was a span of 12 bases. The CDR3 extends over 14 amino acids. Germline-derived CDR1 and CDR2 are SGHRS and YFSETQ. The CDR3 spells CASSLEGSGNEQYF. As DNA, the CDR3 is TGCGCCAGCAGCTTGGAAGGGTCTGGTAACGAGCAGTACTTC.

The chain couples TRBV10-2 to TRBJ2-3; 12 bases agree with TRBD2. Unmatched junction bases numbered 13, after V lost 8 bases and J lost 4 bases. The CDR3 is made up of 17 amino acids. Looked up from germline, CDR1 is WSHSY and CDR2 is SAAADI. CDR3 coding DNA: TGCGCCAGCGGCCCTCGACTAGCGGGGGCCAGGGCAGATACGCAGTATTTT. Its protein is CASGPRLAGARADTQYF.

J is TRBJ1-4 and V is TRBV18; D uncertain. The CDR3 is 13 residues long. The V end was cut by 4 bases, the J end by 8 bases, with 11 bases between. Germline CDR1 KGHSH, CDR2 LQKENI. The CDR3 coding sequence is TGTGCCAGCTCACGCACCGAGGAGGAAAAACTGTTTTTT. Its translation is CASSRTEEEKLFF. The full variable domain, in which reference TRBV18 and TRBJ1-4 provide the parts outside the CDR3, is NAGVMQNPRHLVRRRGQEARLRCSPMKGHSHVYWYRQLPEEGLKFMVYLQKENIIDESGMPKERFSAEFPKEGPSILRIQQVVRGDSAAYFCASSRTEEEKLFFGSGTQLSVL.

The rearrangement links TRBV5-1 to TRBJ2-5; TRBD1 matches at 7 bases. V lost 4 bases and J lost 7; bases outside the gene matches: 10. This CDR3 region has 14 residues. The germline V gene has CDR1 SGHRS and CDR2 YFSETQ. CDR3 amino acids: CASSDTGVPGTQYF. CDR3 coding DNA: TGCGCCAGCAGCGACACAGGGGTACCGGGGACCCAGTACTTC.

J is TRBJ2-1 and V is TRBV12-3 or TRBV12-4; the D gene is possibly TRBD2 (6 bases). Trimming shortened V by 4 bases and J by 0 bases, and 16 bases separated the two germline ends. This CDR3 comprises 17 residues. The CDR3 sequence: CASSWGTGVSSYNEQFF. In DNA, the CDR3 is TGTGCCAGCAGTTGGGGGACGGGGGTCAGCTCCTACAATGAGCAGTTCTTC.

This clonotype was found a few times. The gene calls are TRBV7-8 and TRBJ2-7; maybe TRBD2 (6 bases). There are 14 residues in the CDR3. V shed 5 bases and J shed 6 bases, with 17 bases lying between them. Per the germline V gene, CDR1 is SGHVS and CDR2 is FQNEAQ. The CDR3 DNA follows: TGTGCCAGCAGCCCCCGAGACCGGGGGAGCGAGCAGTACTTC. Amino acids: CASSPRDRGSEQYF.

In DNA, the CDR3 is TGTGCCAGTAGTGTACTCCCTCAAGCGCGCCCGGAGACGGGGACCCAGTACTTC. Its protein product is CASSVLPQARPETGTQYF. The rearrangement uses TRBV19 and TRBJ2-5; no clear D. Germline V gives CDR1 LNHDA, CDR2 SQIVND (reference sequence). V was shortened by 5 bases and J by 7 bases, with 29 bases between the two germline ends. CDR3 size: 18 residues.

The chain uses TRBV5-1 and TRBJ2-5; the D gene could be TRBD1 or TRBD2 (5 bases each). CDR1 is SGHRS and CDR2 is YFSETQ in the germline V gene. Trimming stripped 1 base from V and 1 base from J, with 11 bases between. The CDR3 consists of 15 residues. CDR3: CASSLQGTVQETQYF. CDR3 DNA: TGCGCCAGCAGCTTGCAAGGGACGGTCCAAGAGACCCAGTACTTC.

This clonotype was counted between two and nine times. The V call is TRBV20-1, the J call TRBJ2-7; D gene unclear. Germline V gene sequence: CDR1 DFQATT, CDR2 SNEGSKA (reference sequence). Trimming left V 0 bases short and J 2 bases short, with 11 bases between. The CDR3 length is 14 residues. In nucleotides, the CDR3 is TGCAGTGCTAGAGATCGCCGGTTCGCCTACGAGCAGTACTTC. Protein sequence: CSARDRRFAYEQYF.

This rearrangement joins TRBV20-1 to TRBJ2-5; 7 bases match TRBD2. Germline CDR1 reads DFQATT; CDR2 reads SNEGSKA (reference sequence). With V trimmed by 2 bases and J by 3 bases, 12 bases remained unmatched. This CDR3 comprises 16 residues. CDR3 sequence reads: CSARMVSGTRKETQYF. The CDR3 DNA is TGCAGTGCTAGAATGGTCAGCGGGACGCGGAAAGAGACCCAGTACTTC.

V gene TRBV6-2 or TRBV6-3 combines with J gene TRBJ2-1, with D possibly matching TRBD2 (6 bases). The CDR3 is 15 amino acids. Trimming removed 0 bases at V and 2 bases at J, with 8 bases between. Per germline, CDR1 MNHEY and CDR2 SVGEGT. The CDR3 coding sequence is TGTGCCAGCAGTTACTCTTCGGGGGCCTACAATGAGCAGTTCTTC. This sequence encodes CASSYSSGAYNEQFF.

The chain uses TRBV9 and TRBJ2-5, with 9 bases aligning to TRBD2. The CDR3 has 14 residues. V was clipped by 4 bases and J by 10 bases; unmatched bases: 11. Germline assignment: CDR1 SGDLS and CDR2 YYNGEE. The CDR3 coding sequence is TGTGCCAGCAGCTCTGAACCGGGACTAGCTATCCAGTACTTC. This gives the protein CASSSEPGLAIQYF.

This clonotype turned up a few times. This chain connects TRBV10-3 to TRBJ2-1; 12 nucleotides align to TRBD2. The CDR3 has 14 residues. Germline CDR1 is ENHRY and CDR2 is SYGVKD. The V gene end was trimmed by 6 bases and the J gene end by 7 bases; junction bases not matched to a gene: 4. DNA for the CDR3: TGTGCCATCAGACTAGCGGGGGGAGAGAATGAGCAGTTCTTC. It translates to CAIRLAGGENEQFF.

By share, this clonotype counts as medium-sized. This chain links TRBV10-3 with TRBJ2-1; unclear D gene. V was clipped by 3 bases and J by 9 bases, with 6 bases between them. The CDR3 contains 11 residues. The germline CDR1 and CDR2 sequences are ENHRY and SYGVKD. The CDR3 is CAISDNGEQFF. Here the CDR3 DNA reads TGTGCCATCAGTGACAACGGTGAGCAGTTCTTC.

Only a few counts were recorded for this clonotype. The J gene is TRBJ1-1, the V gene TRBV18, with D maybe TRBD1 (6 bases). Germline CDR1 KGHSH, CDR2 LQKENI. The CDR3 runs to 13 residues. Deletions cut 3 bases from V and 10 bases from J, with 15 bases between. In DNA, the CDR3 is TGTGCCAGCTCACCGGGACCAGGGGAGAGAGCTTTCTTT. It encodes CASSPGPGERAFF.

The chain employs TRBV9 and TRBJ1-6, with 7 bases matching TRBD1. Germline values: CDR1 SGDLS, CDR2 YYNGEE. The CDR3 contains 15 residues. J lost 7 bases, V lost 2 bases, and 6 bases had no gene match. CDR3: CASSVDRLGNSPLHF. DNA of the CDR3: TGTGCCAGCAGCGTGGACAGGTTGGGGAATTCACCCCTCCACTTT.

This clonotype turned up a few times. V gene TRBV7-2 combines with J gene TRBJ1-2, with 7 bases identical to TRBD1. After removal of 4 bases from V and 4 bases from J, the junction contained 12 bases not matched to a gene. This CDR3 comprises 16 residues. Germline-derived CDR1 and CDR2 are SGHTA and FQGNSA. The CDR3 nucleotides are TGTGCCAGCAGCTCTACGACCGGGACAGCCGGCTATGGCTACACCTTC. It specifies CASSSTTGTAGYGYTF. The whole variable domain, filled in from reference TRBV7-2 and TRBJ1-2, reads GAGVSQSPSNKVTEKGKDVELRCDPISGHTALYWYRQSLGQGLEFLIYFQGNSAPDKSGLPSDRFSAERTGGSVSTLTIQRTQQEDSAVYLCASSSTTGTAGYGYTFGSGTRLTVV.

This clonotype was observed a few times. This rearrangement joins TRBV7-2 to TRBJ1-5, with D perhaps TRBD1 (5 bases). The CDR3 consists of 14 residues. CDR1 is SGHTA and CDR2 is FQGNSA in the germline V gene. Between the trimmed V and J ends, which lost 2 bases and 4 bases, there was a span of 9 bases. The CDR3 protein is CASSLFGGNQPQHF. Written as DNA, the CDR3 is TGTGCCAGCAGCTTATTTGGGGGGAATCAGCCCCAGCATTTT. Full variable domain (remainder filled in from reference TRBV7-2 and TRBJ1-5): GAGVSQSPSNKVTEKGKDVELRCDPISGHTALYWYRQSLGQGLEFLIYFQGNSAPDKSGLPSDRFSAERTGGSVSTLTIQRTQQEDSAVYLCASSLFGGNQPQHFGDGTRLSIL.